This TCR beta chain emerged from a study of shared clonotypes between healthy human individuals. Sequencing was performed with immunoSEQ multiplex PCR; in TCRdb, only in-frame clones are kept and a portion is missing. The sample comprises approximately 1.1 million clones, approximately 80% of which are singletons, and 0.52% rests with the top ten. The CDR3 runs 16 residues. Trimming pared 1 base from V and 9 bases from J, leaving 21 bases between. Per germline, CDR1 MGHRA and CDR2 YSYEKL. This chain connects TRBV4-1 to TRBJ1-1, with a weak D call TRBD1 (5 bases). The specimen sequenced was memory CD4+ T cells from PBMCs. Regarding subset: CD45RA-negative fraction. The origin of this receptor is a man between 18 and 35 years old in good health. Some clones in this sample may be carry-over from other donors' samples. This CDR3 is CASSQVRVVGEIQAFF. In DNA form, the CDR3 reads TGCGCCAGCAGCCAAGTTAGGGTAGTGGGGGAAATACAAGCTTTCTTT.